This T cell receptor (beta chain) originates from a study of blood T cell repertoires in COVID-19. Study at large: COVID-19 samples collected from the United States, Italy and Spain covered acute and convalescent phases.

The V gene lost 0 bases and the J gene lost 7 bases, with 4 bases spanning the gap. Germline V gives CDR1 ENHRY, CDR2 SYGVKD. The CDR3 loop spans 11 amino acids. In the study's own analysis: Estimation of nucleated cell counts relied on the amplification of reference gene primers. Profiled with immunoSEQ multiplex PCR; TCRdb holds only in-frame clones, not every one. D and trimming were read from the DNA, whereas the V and J calls and clone size are those reported in that table. The table records 300,000 to 400,000 clones, more than 70% of them present only once. Sequenced sample: peripheral blood. The genes are TRBV10-3 and TRBJ2-7; D is uncertain. This receptor was identified in a man in his thirties or forties with active or convalescent COVID-19. The CDR3 region is CAISESREQYF. The CDR3 coding sequence is TGTGCCATCAGTGAGTCGCGGGAGCAGTACTTC.